This note documents a single T cell receptor (beta chain) sequence. The protocol was immunoSEQ multiplex PCR, while the TCRdb copy is restricted to in-frame clones and leaves out a portion. The profile covers 40,000 to 55,000 clones, with 75% to 90% appearing a single time and 1.3% to 1.5% taken by the ten largest. This sample was included in a study of T cell changes during pregnancy in multiple sclerosis. This CDR3 spans 12 amino acids. Germline V lookup: CDR1 MDHEN, CDR2 SYDVKM. With 8 bases clipped from V and 5 bases from J, the junction kept 3 bases outside the gene matches. The sequence derives from a female donor in good health, enrolled as a control in a pregnancy study. The material was peripheral blood, obtained in the first trimester of pregnancy. The chain couples TRBV28 to TRBJ2-4; TRBD1 aligns across 7 bases. CDR3 amino acids: CASATGQNIQYF. DNA of the CDR3: TGTGCCAGCGCGACAGGGCAAAACATTCAGTACTTC.